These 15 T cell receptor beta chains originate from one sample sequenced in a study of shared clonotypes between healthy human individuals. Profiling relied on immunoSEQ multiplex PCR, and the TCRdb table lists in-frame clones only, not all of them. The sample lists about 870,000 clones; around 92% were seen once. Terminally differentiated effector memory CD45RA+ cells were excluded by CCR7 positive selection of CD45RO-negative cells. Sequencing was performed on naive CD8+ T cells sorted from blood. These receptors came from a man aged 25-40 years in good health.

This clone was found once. CDR3 bases: TGTGCCAGCAGCTTTGCGAGCGGGAGTTGGGACGAGCAGTACTTC. Amino acid sequence: CASSFASGSWDEQYF. The chain recombines TRBV7-6 with TRBJ2-7; 8 nucleotides align to TRBD2. Germline CDR1 reads SGHVS; CDR2 reads FNYEAQ. V lost 3 bases and J lost 5; bases outside the gene matches: 9. This CDR3 has 15 amino acids.

The CDR3 here is CASSPTSGSTDTQYF. CDR3 in DNA: TGTGCCAGCAGCCCTACTAGCGGGAGTACAGATACGCAGTATTTT. V is TRBV7-2 and J is TRBJ2-3; the match to TRBD2 covers 11 bases. The CDR3 consists of 15 residues. CDR1 is SGHTA, CDR2 FQGNSA, per germline. The trim removed 5 bases at V and 3 bases at J, leaving 4 bases unmatched. The whole variable domain, remainder taken from reference TRBV7-2 and TRBJ2-3, is GAGVSQSPSNKVTEKGKDVELRCDPISGHTALYWYRQSLGQGLEFLIYFQGNSAPDKSGLPSDRFSAERTGGSVSTLTIQRTQQEDSAVYLCASSPTSGSTDTQYFGPGTRLTVL.

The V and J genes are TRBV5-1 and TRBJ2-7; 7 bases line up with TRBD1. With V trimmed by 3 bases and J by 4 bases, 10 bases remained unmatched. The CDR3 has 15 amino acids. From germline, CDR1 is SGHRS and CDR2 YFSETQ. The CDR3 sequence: CASSYQQGVEYEQYF. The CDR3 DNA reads TGCGCCAGCAGCTATCAGCAGGGGGTTGAATACGAGCAGTACTTC. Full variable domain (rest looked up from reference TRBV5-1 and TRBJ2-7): KAGVTQTPRYLIKTRGQQVTLSCSPISGHRSVSWYQQTPGQGLQFLFEYFSETQRNKGNFPGRFSGRQFSNSRSEMNVSTLELGDSALYLCASSYQQGVEYEQYFGPGTRLTVT.

CDR3 bases: TGTGCCAGCAGCTTAACTGCGGATACGCAGTATTTT. Residues: CASSLTADTQYF. The gene calls are TRBV11-2 and TRBJ2-3; D unresolved. The V and J ends lost 2 bases and 6 bases respectively, with 6 bases between them. The CDR3 is made up of 12 amino acids. Germline V gene sequence: CDR1 SGHAT, CDR2 FQNNGV.

CDR3 coding DNA: TGTGCCAGCAGCTCCCTTCCTGCAACTAATGAAAAACTGTTTTTT. It translates to CASSSLPATNEKLFF. V is TRBV5-4 and J is TRBJ1-4, with D uncertain. Germline values: CDR1 SGHNT, CDR2 YYREEE (reference sequence). This CDR3 comprises 15 residues. V was cut by 3 bases and J by 0 bases, with 9 bases left in between.

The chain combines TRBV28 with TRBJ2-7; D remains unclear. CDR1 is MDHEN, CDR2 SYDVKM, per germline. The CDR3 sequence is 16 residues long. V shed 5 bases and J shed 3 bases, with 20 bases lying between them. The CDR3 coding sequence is TGTGCCAGCAGTATCACAGTAAGGGATTTTATCTACGAGCAGTACTTC. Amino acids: CASSITVRDFIYEQYF.

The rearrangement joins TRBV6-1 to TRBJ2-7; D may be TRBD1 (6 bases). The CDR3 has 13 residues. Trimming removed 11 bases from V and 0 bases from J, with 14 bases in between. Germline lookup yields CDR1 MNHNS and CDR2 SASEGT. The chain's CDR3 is CASRAGASYEQYF. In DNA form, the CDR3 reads TGTGCCTCCAGGGCAGGGGCCTCCTACGAGCAGTACTTC.

The CDR3: CASRAGRDTQYF. The CDR3 nucleotides read TGTGCCAGCAGAGCCGGACGCGATACGCAGTATTTT. The V gene is TRBV27, the J gene TRBJ2-3; D gene ambiguous. Trimming left V 6 bases short and J 6 bases short, with 10 bases between. Per the germline V gene, CDR1 is MNHEY and CDR2 is SMNVEV (reference sequence). This CDR3 is built from 12 residues.

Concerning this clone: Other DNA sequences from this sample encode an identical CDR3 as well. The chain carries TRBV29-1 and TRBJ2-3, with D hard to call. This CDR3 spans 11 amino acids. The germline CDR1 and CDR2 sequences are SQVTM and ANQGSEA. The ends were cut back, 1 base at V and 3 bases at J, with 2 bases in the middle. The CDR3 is CSVEGTDTQYF. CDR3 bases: TGCAGCGTTGAAGGGACAGATACGCAGTATTTT.

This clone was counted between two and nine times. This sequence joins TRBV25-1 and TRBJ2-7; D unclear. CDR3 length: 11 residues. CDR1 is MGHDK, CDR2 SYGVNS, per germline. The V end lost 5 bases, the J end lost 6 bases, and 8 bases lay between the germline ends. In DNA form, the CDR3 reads TGTGCCAGCAGTCCTGGGCTCGAGCAGTACTTC. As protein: CASSPGLEQYF.

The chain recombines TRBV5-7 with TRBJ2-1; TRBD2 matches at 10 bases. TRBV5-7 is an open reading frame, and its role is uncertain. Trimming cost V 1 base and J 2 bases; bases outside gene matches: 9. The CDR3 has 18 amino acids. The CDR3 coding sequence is TGTGCCAGCAGCTTGAGCGGGAGGGCTTCGTGCCCCTACAATGAGCAGTTCTTC. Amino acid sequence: CASSLSGRASCPYNEQFF.

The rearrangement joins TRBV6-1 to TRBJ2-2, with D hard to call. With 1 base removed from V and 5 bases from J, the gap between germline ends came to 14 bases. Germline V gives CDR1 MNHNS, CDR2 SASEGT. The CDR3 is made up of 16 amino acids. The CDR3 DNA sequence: TGTGCCAGCAGTGAAGGTCTGGCCTTAGAAACCGGGGAGCTGTTTTTT. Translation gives CASSEGLALETGELFF.

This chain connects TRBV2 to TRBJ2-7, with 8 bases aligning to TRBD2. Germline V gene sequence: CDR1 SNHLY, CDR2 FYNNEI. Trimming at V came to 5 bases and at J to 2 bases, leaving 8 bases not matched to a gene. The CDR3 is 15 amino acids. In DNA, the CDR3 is TGTGCCAGCAGTCCCGGGGGGGGCAGAACCTACGAGCAGTACTTC. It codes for CASSPGGGRTYEQYF.

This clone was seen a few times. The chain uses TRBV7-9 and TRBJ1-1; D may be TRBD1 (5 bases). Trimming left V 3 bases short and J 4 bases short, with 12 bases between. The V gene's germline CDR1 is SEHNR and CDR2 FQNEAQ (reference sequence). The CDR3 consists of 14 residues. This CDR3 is CASSLTEIRTEAFF. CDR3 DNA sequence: TGTGCCAGCAGCTTGACAGAGATTCGCACTGAAGCTTTCTTT.

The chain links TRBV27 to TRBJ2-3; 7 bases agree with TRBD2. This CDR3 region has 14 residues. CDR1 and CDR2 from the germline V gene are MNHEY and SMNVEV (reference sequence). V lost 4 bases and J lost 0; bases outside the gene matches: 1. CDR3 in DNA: TGTGCCAGCAGTTGGGGGGGAAGCACAGATACGCAGTATTTT. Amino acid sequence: CASSWGGSTDTQYF.